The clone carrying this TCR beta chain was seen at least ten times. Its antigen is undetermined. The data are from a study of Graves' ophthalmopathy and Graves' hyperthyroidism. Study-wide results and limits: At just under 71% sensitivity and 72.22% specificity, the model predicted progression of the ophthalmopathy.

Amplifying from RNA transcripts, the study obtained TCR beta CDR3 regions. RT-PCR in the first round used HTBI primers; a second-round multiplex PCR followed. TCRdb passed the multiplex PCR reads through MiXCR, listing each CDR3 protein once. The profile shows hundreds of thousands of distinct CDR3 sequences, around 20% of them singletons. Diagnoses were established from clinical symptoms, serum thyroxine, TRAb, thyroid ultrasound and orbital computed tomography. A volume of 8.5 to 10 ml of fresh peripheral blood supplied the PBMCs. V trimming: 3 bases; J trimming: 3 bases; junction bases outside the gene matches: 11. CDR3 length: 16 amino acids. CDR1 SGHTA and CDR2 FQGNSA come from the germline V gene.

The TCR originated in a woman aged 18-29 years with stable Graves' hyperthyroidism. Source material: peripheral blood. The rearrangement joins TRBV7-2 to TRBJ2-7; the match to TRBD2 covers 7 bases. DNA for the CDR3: TGTGCCAGCAGCTTGGCCTCCGGGAGGAGGCACTACGAGCAGTACTTC. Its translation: CASSLASGRRHYEQYF.